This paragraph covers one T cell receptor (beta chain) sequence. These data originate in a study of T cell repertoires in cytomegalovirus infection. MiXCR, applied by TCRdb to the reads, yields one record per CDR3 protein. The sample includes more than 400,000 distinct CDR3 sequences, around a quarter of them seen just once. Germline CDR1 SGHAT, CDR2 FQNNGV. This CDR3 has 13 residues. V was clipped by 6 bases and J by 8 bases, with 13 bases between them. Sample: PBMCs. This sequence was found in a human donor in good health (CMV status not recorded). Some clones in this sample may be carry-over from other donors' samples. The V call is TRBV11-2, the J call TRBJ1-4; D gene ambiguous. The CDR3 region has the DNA TGTGCCAGCAGTGTCGGGGTGGGGGAAAAACTGTTTTTT. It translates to CASSVGVGEKLFF.